Listed here are 17 T cell receptor beta chains from one sample, sequenced in a study of T-cell memory formation after mild COVID-19. Each CDR3 protein gets one entry after TCRdb re-called the 5' RACE reads with MiXCR. The sample holds some 57,000 distinct CDR3 sequences, 12% seen once. The sample taken for sequencing was PBMCs or a T cell subset sorted from them (not recorded which). These receptors were obtained from a man younger than 30 who had mild COVID-19 (a few samples of this study predate the infection). Cell type and time point are not known.

This clonotype was found a few times. The chain joins TRBV5-4 to TRBJ1-2; 8 bases match TRBD1. Per germline, CDR1 SGHNT and CDR2 YYREEE (reference sequence). CDR3 length equals 12 residues. J was trimmed by 8 bases and V by 2 bases; bases with no gene match: 2. The CDR3 DNA sequence: TGTGCCAGCAGCTTCGACAGGGGAGGCTACACCTTC. Its translation: CASSFDRGGYTF.

For the CDR3, the DNA is TGTGCCACCAGCAGAGGGAAAGCGGACGGAGCAGATACGCAGTATTTT. The encoded protein is CATSRGKADGADTQYF. This rearrangement joins TRBV15 to TRBJ2-3, with D maybe TRBD2 (5 bases). V was trimmed by 1 base and J by 4 bases, leaving 15 bases between them. Germline V CDR1 and CDR2: LNHNV, YYDKDF (reference sequence). The CDR3 runs 16 residues. Supplemented by reference TRBV15 and TRBJ2-3, the full variable domain reads DAMVIQNPRYQVTQFGKPVTLSCSQTLNHNVMYWYQQKSSQAPKLLFHYYDKDFNNEADTPDNFQSRRPNTSFCFLDIRSPGLGDTAMYLCATSRGKADGADTQYFGPGTRLTVL.

In the case of this clonotype: An end of the junction does not agree with germline; a read error may underlie this. For the CDR3, the DNA is TGTGCTAGCAGCTCCGGGACAGGGGGGGATTTAGCCCAGTACTTC. It translates to CASSSGTGGDLAQYF. The chain has TRBV7-7 and TRBJ2-5, with 11 nucleotides matching TRBD1. The CDR3 totals 15 residues. Germline V CDR1 and CDR2: SSHAT, FNYEAQ (reference sequence).

This clonotype was seen at least ten times. The rearrangement uses TRBV5-1 and TRBJ2-7; possibly TRBD1 for D (6 bases). This CDR3 contains 14 residues. V dropped 2 bases and J dropped 3 bases, with 12 bases sitting between them. Germline assignment: CDR1 SGHRS and CDR2 YFSETQ. CDR3 protein: CASSLTGLSYEQYF. The CDR3 DNA reads as TGCGCCAGCAGCTTAACAGGGTTGAGCTACGAGCAGTACTTC.

This clonotype was counted only a few times. V gene TRBV12-3 or TRBV12-4 combines with J gene TRBJ1-1, with unresolved D. Trimming shortened V by 3 bases and J by 2 bases, and 7 bases separated the two germline ends. The CDR3 spans 13 residues. The CDR3 DNA reads as TGTGCCAGCAGTTTTGCGGGCAACACTGAAGCTTTCTTT. It translates to CASSFAGNTEAFF.

This chain uses TRBV7-8 with TRBJ1-2, with a weak D call TRBD1 (5 bases). From germline, CDR1 is SGHVS and CDR2 FQNEAQ. The CDR3 has 15 residues. Trimming removed 1 base at V and 3 bases at J, with 12 bases between. This CDR3 is CASSLGRGTDYGYTF. CDR3 nucleotide sequence: TGTGCCAGCAGCTTAGGACGGGGGACGGACTATGGCTACACCTTC. The full variable domain, with the rest looked up from reference TRBV7-8 and TRBJ1-2, is GAGVSQSPRYKVAKRGQDVALRCDPISGHVSLFWYQQALGQGPEFLTYFQNEAQLDKSGLPSDRFFAERPEGSVSTLKIQRTQQEDSAVYLCASSLGRGTDYGYTFGSGTRLTVV.

This clonotype was detected a few times. The chain has TRBV27 and TRBJ1-4; D gene ambiguous. Germline-derived CDR1 and CDR2 are MNHEY and SMNVEV (reference sequence). Trimming stripped 6 bases from V and 7 bases from J, with 6 bases between. There are 11 residues in the CDR3. The CDR3 loop reads CASSWTEKLFF. CDR3 DNA: TGTGCCAGCAGCTGGACTGAAAAACTGTTTTTT.

This clonotype was counted only a few times. The chain combines TRBV9 with TRBJ2-6; D may be TRBD2 (5 bases). Per germline, CDR1 SGDLS and CDR2 YYNGEE. The CDR3 covers 15 residues. Trimming pared 0 bases from V and 2 bases from J, leaving 6 bases between. The DNA of the CDR3 is TGTGCCAGCAGCGTAGGGGGAGCTGGGGCCAACGTCCTGACTTTC. Translating gives CASSVGGAGANVLTF. Looking up the rest from reference TRBV9 and TRBJ2-6 gives the full variable domain: DSGVTQTPKHLITATGQRVTLRCSPRSGDLSVYWYQQSLDQGLQFLIQYYNGEERAKGNILERFSAQQFPDLHSELNLSSLELGDSALYFCASSVGGAGANVLTFGAGSRLTVL.

The rearrangement uses TRBV20-1 and TRBJ2-1; a weak D match, TRBD1 (6 bases). The germline V gene encodes CDR1 DFQATT and CDR2 SNEGSKA (reference sequence). The V end was cut by 5 bases, the J end by 0 bases, with 11 bases between. This CDR3 has 14 residues. The CDR3 DNA is TGCAGTGCTGCCGGGACAAGCTCCTACAATGAGCAGTTCTTC. Translation gives CSAAGTSSYNEQFF.

The chain joins TRBV4-1 to TRBJ1-4; no reliable D call. The V gene lost 0 bases and the J gene lost 4 bases, with 9 bases spanning the gap. CDR3 length: 15 residues. Germline CDR1 MGHRA, CDR2 YSYEKL. CDR3 DNA sequence: TGCGCCAGCAGCCAAGAGGGCAGGTTTAATGAAAAACTGTTTTTT. Protein sequence: CASSQEGRFNEKLFF.

The chain recombines TRBV20-1 with TRBJ2-5; 8 bases agree with TRBD2. The CDR3 is made up of 14 amino acids. From germline, CDR1 is DFQATT and CDR2 SNEGSKA (reference sequence). V dropped 6 bases and J dropped 5; count of bases not matched to a gene: 11. The CDR3 nucleotides read TGCAGTGCCTTGGGGGTAGCGGGGTATGAGACCCAGTACTTC. Its translation is CSALGVAGYETQYF.

In its sample, this clonotype was seen a few times. V is TRBV2 and J is TRBJ1-2; D gene ambiguous. The CDR3 length is 14 residues. V shed 0 bases and J shed 2 bases, with 7 bases lying between them. CDR1 and CDR2 (germline): SNHLY, FYNNEI. The CDR3 DNA reads as TGTGCCAGCAGTGAAGCTAAACGGAACTATGGCTACACCTTC. Translation gives CASSEAKRNYGYTF.

There are many counts of this clonotype. The rearrangement links TRBV29-1 to TRBJ2-3; TRBD2 aligns across 7 bases. CDR3 length: 13 amino acids. The germline V gene encodes CDR1 SQVTM and CDR2 ANQGSEA. Losses at the gene ends were 3 bases for V and 1 base for J; bases not matched to a gene: 1. The DNA for the CDR3 is TGCAGCGTTGACCGGGGGGGCACAGATACGCAGTATTTT. This sequence encodes CSVDRGGTDTQYF.

This clonotype showed up many times. The chain links TRBV7-9 to TRBJ2-5, with unresolved D. V was cut by 1 base and J by 5 bases, with 5 bases left in between. This CDR3 region has 12 residues. Per the germline V gene, CDR1 is SEHNR and CDR2 is FQNEAQ (reference sequence). CDR3 bases: TGTGCCAGCAGCTTAGTACGGGAGACCCAGTACTTC. Protein: CASSLVRETQYF.

The rearrangement uses TRBV4-2 and TRBJ1-5; possible D gene TRBD1, 5 bases. V shed 0 bases and J shed 4 bases, with 7 bases lying between them. CDR1 LGHNA and CDR2 YNFKEQ come from the germline V gene. This CDR3 has 14 amino acids. CDR3 in DNA: TGTGCCAGCAGCCAAGACGGGGGGAATCAGCCCCAGCATTTT. It yields the protein CASSQDGGNQPQHF.

This clonotype was found a few times. The gene calls are TRBV7-2 and TRBJ2-5; 13 bases fit TRBD2. Trimming took 7 bases from V and 4 from J; bases not matched to a gene: 3. CDR1 and CDR2 from the germline V gene are SGHTA and FQGNSA. The CDR3 contains 14 residues. The CDR3 bases are TGTGCCAGCACAACTAGCGGGGGGGCAGAGACCCAGTACTTC. It encodes CASTTSGGAETQYF.

By share, this clonotype counts as medium-sized. The J gene is TRBJ2-2, the V gene TRBV5-1; TRBD2 is a possible D gene (7 bases). The CDR3 has 16 amino acids. With 7 bases removed from V and 6 bases from J, the gap between germline ends came to 22 bases. Looked up from germline, CDR1 is SGHRS and CDR2 is YFSETQ. CDR3 in amino acids: CASLPGGGPVPGELFF. The CDR3 DNA follows: TGCGCCAGCCTACCGGGGGGCGGACCGGTCCCCGGGGAGCTGTTTTTT.